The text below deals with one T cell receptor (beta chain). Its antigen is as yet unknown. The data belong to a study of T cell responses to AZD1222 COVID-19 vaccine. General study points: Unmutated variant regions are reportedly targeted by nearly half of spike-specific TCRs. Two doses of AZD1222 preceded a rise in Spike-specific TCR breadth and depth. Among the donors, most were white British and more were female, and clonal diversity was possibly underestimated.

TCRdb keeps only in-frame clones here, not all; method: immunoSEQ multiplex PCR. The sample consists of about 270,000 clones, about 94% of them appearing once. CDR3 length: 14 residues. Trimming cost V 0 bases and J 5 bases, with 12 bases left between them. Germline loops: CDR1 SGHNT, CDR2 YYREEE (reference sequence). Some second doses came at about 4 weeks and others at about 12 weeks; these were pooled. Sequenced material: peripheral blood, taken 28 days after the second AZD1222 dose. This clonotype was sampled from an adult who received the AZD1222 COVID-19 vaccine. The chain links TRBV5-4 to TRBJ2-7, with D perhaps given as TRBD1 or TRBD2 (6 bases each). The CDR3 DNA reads TGTGCCAGCAGCTTGGGGGGGGCCCGGAACGAGCAGTACTTC. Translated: CASSLGGARNEQYF.